Sequencing of this TCR beta chain was carried out in a study of T cell responses to AZD1222 COVID-19 vaccine. As concerns this clone: Its antigen is as yet unknown.

TCRdb's table, derived via immunoSEQ multiplex PCR, lists solely in-frame clones and lacks some. The table has about 130,000 clones, roughly 88% seen once. The study, taken as a whole, reports: In the spike-specific TCR repertoire, nearly half reportedly target unmutated variant regions.

Sequenced material: peripheral blood, taken on day 0 of AZD1222 vaccination. This TCR derives from an adult in good health.

The chain's CDR3 is CASSYEGALSNQPQHF. The CDR3 bases are TGTGCCAGTAGTTACGAGGGGGCGCTTAGCAATCAGCCCCAGCATTTT. The V and J genes are TRBV19 and TRBJ1-5; 7 bases are a match to TRBD1. Germline V gene lookup returns CDR1 LNHDA and CDR2 SQIVND (reference sequence). The CDR3 extends over 16 amino acids. Trimming cost V 5 bases and J 0 bases; bases outside gene matches: 7. The full variable domain, in which reference TRBV19 and TRBJ1-5 provide the parts outside the CDR3, is DGGITQSPKYLFRKEGQNVTLSCEQNLNHDAMYWYRQDPGQGLRLIYYSQIVNDFQKGDIAEGYSVSREKKESFPLTVTSAQKNPTAFYLCASSYEGALSNQPQHFGDGTRLSIL.